The 24 T cell receptor beta chains listed next were all sequenced from one sample in a study of blood T cell repertoires in COVID-19. Sequencing was performed with immunoSEQ multiplex PCR; in TCRdb, only in-frame clones are kept and a portion is missing. The table lists approximately 200,000 clones, approximately 86% of them singletons. Sequenced: PBMCs or T cells enriched from blood (not recorded which). All receptors come from a woman in her twenties or thirties who had been exposed to COVID-19.

In its sample, this clone was seen once. The chain combines TRBV7-8 with TRBJ1-4, with TRBD1 identical over 9 bases. This CDR3 region has 14 residues. V shed 3 bases and J 10 bases; nucleotides not matched to a gene: 6. Germline values: CDR1 SGHVS, CDR2 FQNEAQ. The CDR3 sequence is CASSLDRGGGKLFF. DNA for the CDR3: TGTGCCAGCAGCTTGGACAGGGGCGGAGGAAAACTGTTTTTT. The complete variable domain, with remaining parts taken from reference TRBV7-8 and TRBJ1-4, reads GAGVSQSPRYKVAKRGQDVALRCDPISGHVSLFWYQQALGQGPEFLTYFQNEAQLDKSGLPSDRFFAERPEGSVSTLKIQRTQQEDSAVYLCASSLDRGGGKLFFGSGTQLSVL.

CDR3 region: CASTPNDRGMGISYEQYF. The CDR3 DNA sequence: TGTGCCAGCACCCCCAACGACAGGGGGATGGGGATCTCCTACGAGCAGTACTTC. The chain recombines TRBV28 with TRBJ2-7; 9 bases are shared with TRBD1. The CDR3 is 18 amino acids. Per germline, CDR1 MDHEN and CDR2 SYDVKM. V lost 7 bases to trimming and J lost 0 bases; unmatched junction nucleotides: 16. The full variable domain, with the rest looked up from reference TRBV28 and TRBJ2-7, is DVKVTQSSRYLVKRTGEKVFLECVQDMDHENMFWYRQDPGLGLRLIYFSYDVKMKEKGDIPEGYSVSREKKERFSLILESASTNQTSMYLCASTPNDRGMGISYEQYFGPGTRLTVT.

This clone was detected only once. V is TRBV9 and J is TRBJ1-1, with 9 bases fitting TRBD1. The CDR3 length is 13 residues. The germline V gene has CDR1 SGDLS and CDR2 YYNGEE. After removal of 5 bases from V and 5 bases from J, the junction contained 4 bases not matched to a gene. The CDR3 DNA reads as TGTGCCAGCAGTCCACAGGGGGCGACTGAAGCTTTCTTT. It specifies CASSPQGATEAFF.

This clone turned up a few times. CDR3 DNA: TGTGCCAGCAGTGCGGGACAGGCTTACACTGAAGCTTTCTTT. This gives the protein CASSAGQAYTEAFF. This chain uses TRBV9 with TRBJ1-1; 8 bases align to TRBD1. The junction had 6 bases not matched to a gene; V was cut back by 5 bases and J by 3 bases. In germline, CDR1 is SGDLS, CDR2 YYNGEE. CDR3 length equals 14 residues.

The rearrangement joins TRBV2 to TRBJ2-2, with a weak D call TRBD1 (6 bases). CDR3 length: 15 residues. With 3 bases removed from V and 1 base from J, the gap between germline ends came to 9 bases. Germline loops: CDR1 SNHLY, CDR2 FYNNEI. CDR3 nucleotide sequence: TGTGCCAGCAGTGATCAGGGGCGGAACACCGGGGAGCTGTTTTTT. This translates into CASSDQGRNTGELFF.

The chain combines TRBV5-1 with TRBJ1-4; TRBD1 matches at 7 bases. The V segment lost 3 bases and the J segment 2 bases; nucleotides outside the gene matches: 4. The CDR3 contains 15 residues. Germline loops: CDR1 SGHRS, CDR2 YFSETQ. CDR3 DNA sequence: TGCGCCAGCAGCTGGGAACAGGGGACTAATGAAAAACTGTTTTTT. Amino acid sequence: CASSWEQGTNEKLFF.

This chain joins TRBV5-1 and TRBJ1-1; the D is unclear. CDR3 length: 14 amino acids. CDR1 and CDR2 (germline): SGHRS, YFSETQ. V was cut by 3 bases and J by 7 bases, with 16 bases left in between. CDR3 sequence: CASSSTGRESEAFF. CDR3 sequence (DNA): TGCGCCAGCAGCTCCACCGGGAGAGAAAGTGAAGCTTTCTTT.

The genes are TRBV3-1 (or the pseudogene TRBV3-2) and TRBJ2-5, with D possibly matching TRBD1 (6 bases). Germline loops: CDR1 LGHDT, CDR2 YNNKEL (reference sequence). V was clipped by 2 bases and J by 4 bases, with 20 bases between them. The CDR3 covers 17 residues. The CDR3 coding sequence is TGTGCCAGCAGCCAACCTACAGGGATCAAGGTTAGAGAGACCCAGTACTTC. This translates into CASSQPTGIKVRETQYF.

The chain couples TRBV30 to TRBJ2-3, with no clear D. The CDR3 length is 14 residues. Germline CDR1 and CDR2: GTSNPN and SVGIG (reference sequence). V was cut by 0 bases and J by 2 bases, with 9 bases left in between. CDR3 bases: TGTGCCTGGAGTGTACCTCGGTACACAGATACGCAGTATTTT. Protein product: CAWSVPRYTDTQYF.

The chain links TRBV3-1 (or the pseudogene TRBV3-2) to TRBJ1-2, with 7 bases fitting TRBD1. The CDR3 contains 15 residues. The germline V gene has CDR1 LGHDT and CDR2 YNNKEL (reference sequence). After removal of 4 bases from V and 2 bases from J, the junction contained 7 bases not matched to a gene. The CDR3 loop is CASSPRQGVNYGYTF. The DNA of the CDR3 is TGTGCCAGCAGCCCCCGGCAGGGGGTGAACTATGGCTACACCTTC.

About this clone: This sample includes further DNA sequences coding for the same CDR3. The chain combines TRBV5-1 with TRBJ1-4; 11 bases line up with TRBD1. CDR1 is SGHRS and CDR2 is YFSETQ in the germline V gene. The CDR3 sequence is 15 residues long. V was pared by 1 base and J by 6 bases, with 2 bases of the junction left unmatched. CDR3 nucleotide sequence: TGCGCCAGCAGCTTGATGGGACAGGGGGATGAAAAACTGTTTTTT. Residues: CASSLMGQGDEKLFF.

The chain employs TRBV7-2 and TRBJ1-4; the D gene is possibly TRBD1 (6 bases). Germline-derived CDR1 and CDR2 are SGHTA and FQGNSA. Trimming removed 4 bases from V and 3 bases from J, with 9 bases in between. This CDR3 contains 14 residues. The CDR3 coding sequence is TGTGCCAGCAGCTCTGGACAGCCTAATGAAAAACTGTTTTTT. As protein: CASSSGQPNEKLFF.

The count of this clone is one. The genes are TRBV24-1 and TRBJ2-3; a weak D match, TRBD2 (5 bases). Germline CDR1 and CDR2: KGHDR and SFDVKD. Trimming removed 3 bases at V and 7 bases at J, with 13 bases between. CDR3 length equals 14 residues. The DNA for the CDR3 is TGTGCCACCAGTGATCCCGGGAAAGCAAATACGCAGTATTTT. This encodes CATSDPGKANTQYF.

The V gene is TRBV30, the J gene TRBJ1-4; TRBD1 agrees at 8 bases. CDR3 length: 16 residues. Trimming took 0 bases from V and 5 from J; bases not matched to a gene: 8. CDR1 and CDR2 from the germline V gene are GTSNPN and SVGIG (reference sequence). The CDR3 loop is CAWSVVRTGPNEKLFF. In DNA, the CDR3 is TGTGCCTGGAGTGTGGTGCGGACAGGGCCAAATGAAAAACTGTTTTTT.

This chain uses TRBV10-2 with TRBJ1-1; D possibly corresponds to TRBD1 (5 bases). Germline assignment: CDR1 WSHSY and CDR2 SAAADI. The CDR3 loop spans 19 amino acids. Trimming removed 3 bases from V and 7 bases from J, with 30 bases in between. This CDR3 is CASSEGAGLGVLAPDEAFF. The CDR3 bases are TGCGCCAGCAGTGAAGGCGCAGGGTTGGGCGTCCTTGCCCCTGATGAAGCTTTCTTT.

J is TRBJ2-1 and V is TRBV19, with a tentative D call TRBD1 (7 bases). Trimming stripped 1 base from V and 3 bases from J, with 10 bases between. Germline V gene data show CDR1 as LNHDA and CDR2 as SQIVND (reference sequence). This CDR3 region has 15 residues. The CDR3 spells CASSIGRDSYNEQFF. CDR3 in DNA: TGTGCCAGTAGTATAGGGCGGGACAGCTACAATGAGCAGTTCTTC.

The chain carries TRBV7-9 and TRBJ1-4; the match to TRBD1 covers 7 bases. Unmatched junction bases numbered 9, after V lost 4 bases and J lost 7 bases. The CDR3 totals 15 residues. Germline lookup yields CDR1 SEHNR and CDR2 FQNEAQ (reference sequence). CDR3 in DNA: TGTGCCAGCAGCTCCCCCGGGACAGTCCTTGAAAAACTGTTTTTT. This gives the protein CASSSPGTVLEKLFF. Looking up the rest from reference TRBV7-9 and TRBJ1-4 gives the full variable domain: DTGVSQNPRHKITKRGQNVTFRCDPISEHNRLYWYRQTLGQGPEFLTYFQNEAQLEKSRLLSDRFSAERPKGSFSTLEIQRTEQGDSAMYLCASSSPGTVLEKLFFGSGTQLSVL.

The chain combines TRBV24-1 with TRBJ1-1; unclear D gene. This CDR3 is built from 14 residues. The V end was cut by 4 bases, the J end by 0 bases, with 8 bases between. Germline-derived CDR1 and CDR2 are KGHDR and SFDVKD. CDR3 DNA sequence: TGTGCCACCAGTGACGGTCAGGTGAACACTGAAGCTTTCTTT. This codes for CATSDGQVNTEAFF.

This chain connects TRBV5-1 to TRBJ1-2; D is possibly TRBD1 (6 bases). V was clipped by 7 bases and J by 7 bases, with 17 bases between them. Germline CDR1 and CDR2: SGHRS and YFSETQ. There are 13 residues in the CDR3. CDR3 sequence reads: CASSTPRGSGYTF. The CDR3 nucleotides read TGCGCCAGCTCAACGCCCAGGGGATCTGGCTACACCTTC.

The chain links TRBV6-1 to TRBJ2-7; 12 nucleotides agree with TRBD2. CDR3 size: 17 residues. Germline CDR1 reads MNHNS; CDR2 reads SASEGT. V shed 4 bases, J shed 5 bases, and the junction held 12 bases outside the gene matches. The CDR3, as DNA: TGTGCCAGCAGTGCCTGGGTTCTAGCGGGGGGGACCCACGAGCAGTACTTC. Amino acids: CASSAWVLAGGTHEQYF.

The chain employs TRBV5-8 and TRBJ2-3, with TRBD2 matching over 9 bases. Trimming took 2 bases from V and 4 from J; bases not matched to a gene: 2. Germline assignment: CDR1 SGHTS and CDR2 YDEGEE. This CDR3 region has 14 residues. CDR3 DNA: TGTGCCAGCAGCTTCGCGGGGGGGCCAGATACGCAGTATTTT. It codes for CASSFAGGPDTQYF.

The chain has TRBV11-3 and TRBJ1-6; D is perhaps TRBD1 (6 bases). Trimming pared 1 base from V and 9 bases from J, leaving 16 bases between. The CDR3 extends over 16 amino acids. Germline values: CDR1 SGHNT, CDR2 YENEEA. The CDR3 DNA follows: TGTGCCAGCAGCTTAGGCGTACAGGGAAGGGCTTCACCCCTCCACTTT. The encoded protein is CASSLGVQGRASPLHF.

This chain connects TRBV11-1 to TRBJ1-1; 10 bases agree with TRBD1. This CDR3 spans 15 amino acids. With 6 bases clipped from V and 6 bases from J, the junction kept 10 bases outside the gene matches. Germline V gene data show CDR1 as SGHAT and CDR2 as FQDESV (reference sequence). CDR3 coding DNA: TGTGCCAGCAGACCACGGACAGGGGGAACGGCTGAAGCTTTCTTT. As protein: CASRPRTGGTAEAFF.

This chain connects TRBV10-2 to TRBJ1-5, with unresolved D. The V gene lost 1 base and the J gene lost 8 bases, with 12 bases spanning the gap. The CDR3 is 14 amino acids. Germline V CDR1 and CDR2: WSHSY, SAAADI. The CDR3 region is CASSEFGTYEPQHF. CDR3 DNA sequence: TGCGCCAGCAGTGAGTTTGGTACCTATGAGCCCCAGCATTTT.